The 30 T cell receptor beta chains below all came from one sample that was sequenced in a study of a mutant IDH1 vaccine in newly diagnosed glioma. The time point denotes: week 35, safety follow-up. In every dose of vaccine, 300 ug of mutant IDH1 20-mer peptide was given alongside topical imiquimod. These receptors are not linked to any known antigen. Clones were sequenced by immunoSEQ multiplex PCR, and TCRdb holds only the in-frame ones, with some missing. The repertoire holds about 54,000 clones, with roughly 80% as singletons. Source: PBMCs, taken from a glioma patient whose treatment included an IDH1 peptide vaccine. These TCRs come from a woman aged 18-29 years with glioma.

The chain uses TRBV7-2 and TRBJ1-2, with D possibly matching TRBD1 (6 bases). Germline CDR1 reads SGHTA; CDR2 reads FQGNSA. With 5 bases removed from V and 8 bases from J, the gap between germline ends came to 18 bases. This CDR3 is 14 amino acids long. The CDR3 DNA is TGTGCCAGCAGCCTAAGGGGACGGACAGAGGGCTACACCTTC. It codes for CASSLRGRTEGYTF.

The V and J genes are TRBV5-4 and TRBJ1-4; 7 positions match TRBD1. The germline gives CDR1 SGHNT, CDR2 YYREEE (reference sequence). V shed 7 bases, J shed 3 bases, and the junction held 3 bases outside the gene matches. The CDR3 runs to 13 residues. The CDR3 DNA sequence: TGTGCCAGCCGGGACAGATCTAATGAAAAACTGTTTTTT. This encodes CASRDRSNEKLFF.

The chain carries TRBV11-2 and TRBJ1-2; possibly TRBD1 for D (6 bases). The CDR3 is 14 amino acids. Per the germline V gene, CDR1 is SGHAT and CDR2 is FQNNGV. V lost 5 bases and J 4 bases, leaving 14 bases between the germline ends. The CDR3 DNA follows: TGTGCCAGCAGCACAACAGGGCAAGGCTATGGCTACACCTTC. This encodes CASSTTGQGYGYTF.

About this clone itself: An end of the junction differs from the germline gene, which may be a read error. The CDR3 region is CASTLGRAASNEQYF. In DNA form, the CDR3 reads TGTGCCAGCACCTTGGGAAGAGCGGCCTCCAACGAGCAGTACTTC. The rearrangement links TRBV6-1 to TRBJ2-7, with D tentatively TRBD2 (5 bases). This CDR3 comprises 15 residues. Per the germline V gene, CDR1 is MNHNS and CDR2 is SASEGT.

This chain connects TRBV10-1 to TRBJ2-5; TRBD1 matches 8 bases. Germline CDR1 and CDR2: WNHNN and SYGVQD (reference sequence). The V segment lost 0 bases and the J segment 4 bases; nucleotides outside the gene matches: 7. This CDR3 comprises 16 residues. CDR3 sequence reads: CASSESGDRPLETQYF. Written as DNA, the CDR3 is TGCGCCAGCAGTGAGTCTGGGGACAGGCCCTTAGAGACCCAGTACTTC.

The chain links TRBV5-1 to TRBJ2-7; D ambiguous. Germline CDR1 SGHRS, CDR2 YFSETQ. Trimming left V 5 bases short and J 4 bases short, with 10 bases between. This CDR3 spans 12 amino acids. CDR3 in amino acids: CASRGTVYEQYF. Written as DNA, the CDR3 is TGCGCCAGCAGGGGTACTGTATACGAGCAGTACTTC.

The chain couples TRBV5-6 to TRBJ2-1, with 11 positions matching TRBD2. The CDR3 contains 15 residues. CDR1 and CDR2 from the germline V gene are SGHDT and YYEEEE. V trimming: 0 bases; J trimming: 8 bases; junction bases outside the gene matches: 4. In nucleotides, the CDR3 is TGTGCCAGCAGCTTGGGACTAGCGGGAAACGATGAGCAGTTCTTC. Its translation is CASSLGLAGNDEQFF.

CDR3 DNA: TGTGCCAGCAGTACGTGGACAGGGGGCTACTATGGCTACACCTTC. It translates to CASSTWTGGYYGYTF. The chain links TRBV6-5 to TRBJ1-2, with TRBD1 matching 11 bases. Per the germline V gene, CDR1 is MNHEY and CDR2 is SVGAGI. V dropped 5 bases and J dropped 3; count of bases not matched to a gene: 5. The CDR3 is made up of 15 amino acids.

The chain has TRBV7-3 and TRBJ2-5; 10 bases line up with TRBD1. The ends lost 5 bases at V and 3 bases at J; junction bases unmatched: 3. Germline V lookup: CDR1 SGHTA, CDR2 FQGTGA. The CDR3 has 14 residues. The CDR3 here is CASSPGTGEETQYF. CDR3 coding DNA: TGTGCCAGCAGCCCCGGGACAGGGGAAGAGACCCAGTACTTC.

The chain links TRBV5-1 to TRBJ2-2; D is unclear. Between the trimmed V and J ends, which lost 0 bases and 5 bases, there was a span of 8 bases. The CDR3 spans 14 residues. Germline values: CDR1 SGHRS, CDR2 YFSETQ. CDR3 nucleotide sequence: TGCGCCAGCAGCTTGGGGGATTTTACCGGGGAGCTGTTTTTT. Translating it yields CASSLGDFTGELFF.

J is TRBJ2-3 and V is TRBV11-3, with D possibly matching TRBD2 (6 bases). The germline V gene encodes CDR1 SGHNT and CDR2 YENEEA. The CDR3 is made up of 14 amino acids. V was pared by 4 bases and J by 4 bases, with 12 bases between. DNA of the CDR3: TGTGCCAGCAGCTCCGACTGGGGGGCAGATACGCAGTATTTT. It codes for CASSSDWGADTQYF.

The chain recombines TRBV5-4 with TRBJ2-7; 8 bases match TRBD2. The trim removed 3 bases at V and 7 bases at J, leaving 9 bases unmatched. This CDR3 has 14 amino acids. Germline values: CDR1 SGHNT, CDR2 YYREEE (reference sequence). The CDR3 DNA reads TGTGCCAGCAGCTCTTCGGGACTAGGGGGTGAGCAGTACTTC. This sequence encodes CASSSSGLGGEQYF.

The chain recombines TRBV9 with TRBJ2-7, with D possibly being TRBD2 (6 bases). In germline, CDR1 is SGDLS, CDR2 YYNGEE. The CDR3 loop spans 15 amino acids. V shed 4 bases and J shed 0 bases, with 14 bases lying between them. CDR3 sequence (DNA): TGTGCCAGCAGCCTTGGGCGGGGATACTCCTACGAGCAGTACTTC. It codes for CASSLGRGYSYEQYF.

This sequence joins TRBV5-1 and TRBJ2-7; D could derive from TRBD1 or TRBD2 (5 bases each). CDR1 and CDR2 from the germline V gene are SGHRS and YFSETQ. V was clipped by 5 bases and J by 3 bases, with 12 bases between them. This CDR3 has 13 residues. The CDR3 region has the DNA TGCGCCAGCAGTATCGGGGCGTACTACGAGCAGTACTTC. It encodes CASSIGAYYEQYF.

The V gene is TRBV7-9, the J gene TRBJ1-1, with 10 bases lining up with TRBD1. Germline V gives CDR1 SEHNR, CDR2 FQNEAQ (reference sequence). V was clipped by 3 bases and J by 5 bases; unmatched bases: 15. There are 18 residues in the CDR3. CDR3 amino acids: CASSFGPAGQGVGTEAFF. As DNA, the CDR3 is TGTGCCAGCAGCTTTGGCCCCGCCGGACAGGGGGTTGGGACTGAAGCTTTCTTT. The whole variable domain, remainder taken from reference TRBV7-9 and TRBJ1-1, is DTGVSQNPRHKITKRGQNVTFRCDPISEHNRLYWYRQTLGQGPEFLTYFQNEAQLEKSRLLSDRFSAERPKGSFSTLEIQRTEQGDSAMYLCASSFGPAGQGVGTEAFFGQGTRLTVV.

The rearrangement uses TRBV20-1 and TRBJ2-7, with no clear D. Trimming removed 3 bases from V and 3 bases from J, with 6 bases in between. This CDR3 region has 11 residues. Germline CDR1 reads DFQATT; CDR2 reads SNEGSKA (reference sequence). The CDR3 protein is CSARADYEQYF. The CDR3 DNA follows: TGCAGTGCTAGGGCAGACTACGAGCAGTACTTC.

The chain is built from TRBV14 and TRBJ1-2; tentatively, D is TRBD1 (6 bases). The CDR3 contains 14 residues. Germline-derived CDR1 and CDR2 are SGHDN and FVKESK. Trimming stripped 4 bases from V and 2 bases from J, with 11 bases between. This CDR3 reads CASSRAGVNYGYTF. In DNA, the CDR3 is TGTGCCAGCAGCCGGGCAGGGGTGAACTATGGCTACACCTTC.

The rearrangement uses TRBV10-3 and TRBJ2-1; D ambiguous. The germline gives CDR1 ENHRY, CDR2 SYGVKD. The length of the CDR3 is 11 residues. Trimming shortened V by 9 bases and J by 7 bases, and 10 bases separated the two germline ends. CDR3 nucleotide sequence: TGTGCCATGACGATGGGGAATGAGCAGTTCTTC. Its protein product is CAMTMGNEQFF.

The CDR3, as DNA: TGTGCCAGCAGCTTAGGTTCCTACGAGCAGTACTTC. This codes for CASSLGSYEQYF. The chain couples TRBV13 to TRBJ2-7; D remains unclear. V was trimmed by 0 bases and J by 1 base, leaving 1 base between them. Germline V gives CDR1 PRHDT, CDR2 FYEKMQ (reference sequence). The CDR3 totals 12 residues.

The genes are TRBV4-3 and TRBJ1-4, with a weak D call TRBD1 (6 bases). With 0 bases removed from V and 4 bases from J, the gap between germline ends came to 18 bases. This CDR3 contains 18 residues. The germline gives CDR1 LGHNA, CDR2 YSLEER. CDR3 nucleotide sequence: TGCGCCAGCAGCCAAGATAGAGCCACCAGGGGCCTTAATGAAAAACTGTTTTTT. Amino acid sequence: CASSQDRATRGLNEKLFF.

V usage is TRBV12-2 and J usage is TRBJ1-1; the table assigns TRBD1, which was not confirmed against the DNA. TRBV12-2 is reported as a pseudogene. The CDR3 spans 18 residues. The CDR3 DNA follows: TGTGCAAGTCGCATTTTCCAGGGGGCGAAATTGGAGGACACTGAAGCTTTCTTT. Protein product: CASRIFQGAKLEDTEAFF.

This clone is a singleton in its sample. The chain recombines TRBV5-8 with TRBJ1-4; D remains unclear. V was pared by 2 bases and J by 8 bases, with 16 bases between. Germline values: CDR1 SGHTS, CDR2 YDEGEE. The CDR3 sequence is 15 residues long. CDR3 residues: CASSFLRVGGEKLFF. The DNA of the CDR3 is TGTGCCAGCAGCTTTTTACGGGTAGGCGGAGAAAAACTGTTTTTT.

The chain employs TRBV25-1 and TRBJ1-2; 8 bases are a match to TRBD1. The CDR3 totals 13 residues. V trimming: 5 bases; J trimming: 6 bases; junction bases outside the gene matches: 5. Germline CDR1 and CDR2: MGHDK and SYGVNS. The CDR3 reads CASSRDRTDGYTF. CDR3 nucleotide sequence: TGTGCCAGCAGTAGGGACAGGACCGATGGCTACACCTTC.

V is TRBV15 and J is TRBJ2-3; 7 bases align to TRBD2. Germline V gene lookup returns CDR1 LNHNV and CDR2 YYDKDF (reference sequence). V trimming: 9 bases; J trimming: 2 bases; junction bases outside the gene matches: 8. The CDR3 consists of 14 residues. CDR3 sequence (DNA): TGTGCCACAGTAACTAGCGCGTCCACAGATACGCAGTATTTT. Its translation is CATVTSASTDTQYF.

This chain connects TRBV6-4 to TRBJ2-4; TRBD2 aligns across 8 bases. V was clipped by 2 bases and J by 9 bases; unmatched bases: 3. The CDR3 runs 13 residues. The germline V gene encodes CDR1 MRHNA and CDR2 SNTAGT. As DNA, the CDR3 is TGTGCCAGCAGTGACCCGGGGGGGGGCATTCAGTACTTC. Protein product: CASSDPGGGIQYF.

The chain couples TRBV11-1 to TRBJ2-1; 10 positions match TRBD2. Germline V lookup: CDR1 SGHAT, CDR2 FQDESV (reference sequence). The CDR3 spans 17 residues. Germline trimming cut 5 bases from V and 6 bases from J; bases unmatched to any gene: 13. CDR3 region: CASSLEVGLAKPNEQFF. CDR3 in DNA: TGTGCCAGCAGCCTAGAGGTGGGACTAGCGAAACCCAATGAGCAGTTCTTC.

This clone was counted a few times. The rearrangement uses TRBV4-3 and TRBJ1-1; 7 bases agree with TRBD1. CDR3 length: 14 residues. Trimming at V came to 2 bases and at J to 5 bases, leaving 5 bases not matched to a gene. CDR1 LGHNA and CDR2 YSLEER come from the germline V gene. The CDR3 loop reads CASSQTTGKTEAFF. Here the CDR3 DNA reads TGCGCCAGCAGCCAAACGACAGGGAAAACTGAAGCTTTCTTT.

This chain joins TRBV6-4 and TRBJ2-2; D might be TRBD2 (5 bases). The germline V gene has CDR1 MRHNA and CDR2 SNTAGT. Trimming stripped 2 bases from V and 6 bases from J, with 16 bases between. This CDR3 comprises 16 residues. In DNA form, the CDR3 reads TGTGCCAGCAGTGACGAGGGCTTTGAGGTATCCGGGGAGCTGTTTTTT. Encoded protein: CASSDEGFEVSGELFF.

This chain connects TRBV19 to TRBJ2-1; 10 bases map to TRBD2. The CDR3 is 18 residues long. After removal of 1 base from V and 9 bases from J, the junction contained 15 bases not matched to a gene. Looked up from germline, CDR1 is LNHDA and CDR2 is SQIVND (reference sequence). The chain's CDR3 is CASSIGGRASGSFSEQFF. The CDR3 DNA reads TGTGCCAGTAGTATAGGAGGAAGGGCTAGCGGGAGTTTCAGTGAGCAGTTCTTC.

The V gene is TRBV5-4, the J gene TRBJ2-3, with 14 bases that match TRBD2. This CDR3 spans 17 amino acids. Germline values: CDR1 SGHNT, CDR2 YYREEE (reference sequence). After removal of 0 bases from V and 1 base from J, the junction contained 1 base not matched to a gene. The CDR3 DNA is TGTGCCAGCAGCTTGGGGGGACTAGCGGGGGGCACAGATACGCAGTATTTT. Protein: CASSLGGLAGGTDTQYF.